This entry is about one T cell receptor (beta chain). Its antigen is as yet unknown. Using immunoSEQ multiplex PCR, the repertoire was profiled, and TCRdb retains in-frame clones only, with some absent. Of tens of thousands of clones in the sample, 85% to 95% were seen once. Germline loops: CDR1 SGDLS, CDR2 YYNGEE. CDR3 size: 16 residues. The V segment lost 4 bases and the J segment 3 bases; nucleotides outside the gene matches: 10. This sample was taken from a study of a mutant IDH1 vaccine in newly diagnosed glioma. The time point: week 35, safety follow-up. Each vaccine dose was 300 ug of mutant IDH1 20-mer peptide, with topical imiquimod. Vaccination of patients was performed eight times, in weeks 1, 3, 5, 7, 11, 15, 19 and 23.

The chain recombines TRBV9 with TRBJ1-3; 7 nucleotides agree with TRBD1. The origin of this receptor is a man aged 50-60 years with glioma. The source material was PBMCs, sampled from a glioma patient whose treatment included an IDH1 peptide vaccine. The CDR3, as DNA: TGTGCCAGCAGCTCGCAGGGGGGATACCTTGGAAACACCATATATTTT. This encodes CASSSQGGYLGNTIYF.